This entry is about one T cell receptor beta chain. The sample comes from a study of immune evolution from preneoplasia to lung adenocarcinoma. This table comes from immunoSEQ multiplex PCR, and its TCRdb copy is limited to in-frame clones, with some not included. The repertoire has about 2,000 clones, approximately 86% of them found once; the top ten carry 8% to 13%. The length of the CDR3 is 14 residues. V lost 4 bases, J lost 8 bases, and 4 bases stayed unmatched. Germline assignment: CDR1 SGHRS and CDR2 YFSETQ. The chain combines TRBV5-1 with TRBJ1-6; 9 bases match TRBD1. Sequencing used FFPE adjacent normal lung tissue. The receptor was derived from a person aged 65-85 years with lung adenocarcinoma. The CDR3 reads CASSEGQGDSPLHF. The CDR3 coding sequence is TGCGCCAGCAGCGAGGGACAGGGCGATTCACCCCTCCACTTT. Combining the CDR3 with reference TRBV5-1 and TRBJ1-6 gives the whole variable domain KAGVTQTPRYLIKTRGQQVTLSCSPISGHRSVSWYQQTPGQGLQFLFEYFSETQRNKGNFPGRFSGRQFSNSRSEMNVSTLELGDSALYLCASSEGQGDSPLHFGNGTRLTVT.